Below, one TCR beta chain is given with its context. The antigen remains unidentified. V trimming: 1 base; J trimming: 4 bases; junction bases outside the gene matches: 9. This CDR3 has 16 residues. CDR1 is SNHLY, CDR2 FYNNEI, per germline. This sample was included in a study of cytomegalovirus exposure and HLA in healthy donors. General study findings and limits: The authors later found most CMV-associated TCR beta chains appeared HLA-restricted. Later, an analysis found that common viral pathogens appeared to be linked with several of the most significant clusters. A later analysis reportedly found that, within productive TCRs, an Asian-associated ancestry cluster had fewer N-insertions than the mean observed across the roughly 700 donors.

PCR used 60 Vbeta primers and 13 Jbeta primers. Here immunoSEQ multiplex PCR was the method, and the copy in TCRdb shows in-frame clones only, minus some. The top ten clones hold over 2% of a sample with about 150,000 clones, about 72% of them seen once. The genes are TRBV2 and TRBJ2-5; 7 bases align to TRBD2. The TCR was taken from a man in his forties in good health and CMV-seronegative. Sequenced sample: PBMCs. The chain's CDR3 is CASSEGIGREPETQYF. CDR3 coding DNA: TGTGCCAGCAGTGAAGGGATAGGGCGGGAGCCAGAGACCCAGTACTTC.